The entry that follows covers one TCR beta chain sequence. CDR3 length equals 14 residues. The V and J ends lost 4 bases and 6 bases respectively, with 13 bases between them. Germline V CDR1 and CDR2: LNHDA, SQIVND (reference sequence). This record belongs to a study of cytomegalovirus exposure and HLA in healthy donors. This PCR relied on a set of 60 Vbeta primers and 13 Jbeta primers. Clones were sequenced by immunoSEQ multiplex PCR, and TCRdb holds only the in-frame ones, with some missing. The profile shows roughly 100,000 clones, around four fifths of them singletons. The specimen sequenced was PBMCs. This sequence originates from a man aged 40-50 years in good health and CMV-seronegative. The rearrangement joins TRBV19 to TRBJ1-5; weak D call: TRBD1 (6 bases). CDR3 sequence: CASSTGGRSQPQHF. CDR3 DNA: TGTGCCAGTAGTACGGGGGGCAGGAGTCAGCCCCAGCATTTT.